Listed here is a single TCR beta chain. Its antigen is currently not known. No much larger clone exists at a distance of one base, and base qualities are not known. Based on the germline V gene (reference sequence), the CDR1 and CDR2 sequences are DFQATT and SNEGSKA. V lost 6 bases and J lost 7 bases; the stretch between them is 15 bases long. The CDR3 starts with the cysteine, ends with the phenylalanine, and has 13 residues. Kept here is only the CDR3 DNA, which spans 39 bases and is read in frame from base 1. Library prep was done by RT-PCR. Instrument on record: Illumina HiSeq 2500. TCRdb cleaned the public reads at Q25 with fastp, built clones with MiXCR and kept in-frame beta chains. When rows share a CDR3 protein, they turn into one entry using the most common DNA and genes. The sample yields about 300,000 distinct CDR3 sequences; 20% to 25% were counted once. Clones ranked in the top ten supply about 9.4% of the sample.

The sample belongs to a study of response to subunit inactivated influenza vaccine (dated by TCRdb to 2016 to 2019). Study-wide context: To follow how T cells responded to a trivalent subunit inactivated influenza vaccine, the researchers relied on deep quantitative profiling of the T cell receptor repertoire.

Paper-wide results and their limitations: According to the authors, only a limited number of new T cells may be recruited by each seasonal influenza vaccination.

Recombination joined TRBV20-1 with TRBJ1-4; no D gene is confidently identified. This sequence originates from a man aged 45 to 75 who received an inactivated influenza vaccine. Donor details come from another sample of the same person, matched by shared clones. The source was PBMCs from blood, collected approximately 22 months after vaccination. The CDR3 sequence is CSAIGPPSEKLFF. The DNA sequence is given as TGCAGTGCAATAGGACCCCCGAGTGAAAAACTGTTTTTT.